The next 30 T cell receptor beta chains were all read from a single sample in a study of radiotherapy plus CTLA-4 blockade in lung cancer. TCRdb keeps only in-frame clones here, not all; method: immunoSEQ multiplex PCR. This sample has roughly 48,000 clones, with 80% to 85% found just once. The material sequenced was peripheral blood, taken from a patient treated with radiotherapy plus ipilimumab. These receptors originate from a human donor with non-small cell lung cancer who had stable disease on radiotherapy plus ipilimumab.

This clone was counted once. The DNA of the CDR3 is TGTGCCAGCAGAAATCACTACGAGCAGTACTTC. Protein product: CASRNHYEQYF. The chain uses TRBV7-2 and TRBJ2-7; D is uncertain. The germline V and J ends were trimmed by 6 bases and 3 bases, with 6 bases remaining between them. There are 11 residues in the CDR3. Looked up from germline, CDR1 is SGHTA and CDR2 is FQGNSA.

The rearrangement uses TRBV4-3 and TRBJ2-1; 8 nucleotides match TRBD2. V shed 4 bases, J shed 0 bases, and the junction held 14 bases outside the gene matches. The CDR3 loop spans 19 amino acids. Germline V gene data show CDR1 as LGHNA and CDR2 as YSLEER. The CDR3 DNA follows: TGCGCCAGCAGCCTTAGAGCGGGAGCTTACTTAAGCTCCTACAATGAGCAGTTCTTC. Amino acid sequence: CASSLRAGAYLSSYNEQFF.

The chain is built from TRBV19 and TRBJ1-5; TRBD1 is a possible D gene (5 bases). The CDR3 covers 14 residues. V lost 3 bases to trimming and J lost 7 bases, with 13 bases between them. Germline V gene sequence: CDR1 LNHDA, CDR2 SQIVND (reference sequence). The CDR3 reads CASSMGGGLQPQHF. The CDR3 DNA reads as TGTGCCAGTAGTATGGGGGGGGGTTTGCAGCCCCAGCATTTT.

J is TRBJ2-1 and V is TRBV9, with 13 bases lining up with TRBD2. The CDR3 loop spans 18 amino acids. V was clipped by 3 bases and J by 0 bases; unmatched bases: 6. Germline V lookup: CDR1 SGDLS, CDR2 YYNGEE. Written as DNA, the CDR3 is TGTGCCAGCAGCGCGTCCGGGACTAGCGGGGACTCCTACAATGAGCAGTTCTTC. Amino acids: CASSASGTSGDSYNEQFF.

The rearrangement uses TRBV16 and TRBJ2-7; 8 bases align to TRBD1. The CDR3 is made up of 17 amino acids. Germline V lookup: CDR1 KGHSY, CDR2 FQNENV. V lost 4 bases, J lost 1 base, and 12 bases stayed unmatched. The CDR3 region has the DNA TGTGCCAGCAGCCCCGGACAGGGTAGAACTAGATCCTACGAGCAGTACTTC. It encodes CASSPGQGRTRSYEQYF.

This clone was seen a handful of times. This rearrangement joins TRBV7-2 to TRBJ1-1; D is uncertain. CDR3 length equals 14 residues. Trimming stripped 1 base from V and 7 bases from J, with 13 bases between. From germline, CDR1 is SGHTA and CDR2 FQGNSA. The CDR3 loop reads CASSLGRLAGEAFF. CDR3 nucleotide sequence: TGTGCCAGCAGCTTAGGACGTCTCGCGGGTGAAGCTTTCTTT.

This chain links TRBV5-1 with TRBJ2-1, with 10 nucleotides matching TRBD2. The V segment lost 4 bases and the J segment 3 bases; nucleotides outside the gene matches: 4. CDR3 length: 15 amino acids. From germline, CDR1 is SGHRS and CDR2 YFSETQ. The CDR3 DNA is TGCGCCAGCAGCCAAGCTAGCGGGAGCTACAATGAGCAGTTCTTC. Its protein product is CASSQASGSYNEQFF.

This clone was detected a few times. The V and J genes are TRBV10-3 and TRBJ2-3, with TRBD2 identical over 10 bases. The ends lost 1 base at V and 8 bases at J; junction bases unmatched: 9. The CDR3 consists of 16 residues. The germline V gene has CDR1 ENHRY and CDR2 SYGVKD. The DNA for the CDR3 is TGTGCCATCAGTGAGTACTCTAGCGGGAGTCCTGGTACGCAGTATTTT. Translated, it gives CAISEYSSGSPGTQYF.

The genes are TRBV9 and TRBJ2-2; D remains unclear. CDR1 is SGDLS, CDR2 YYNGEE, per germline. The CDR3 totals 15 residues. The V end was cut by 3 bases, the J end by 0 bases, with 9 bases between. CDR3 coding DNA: TGTGCCAGCAGCGACCCCCGCGCGAACACCGGGGAGCTGTTTTTT. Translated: CASSDPRANTGELFF.

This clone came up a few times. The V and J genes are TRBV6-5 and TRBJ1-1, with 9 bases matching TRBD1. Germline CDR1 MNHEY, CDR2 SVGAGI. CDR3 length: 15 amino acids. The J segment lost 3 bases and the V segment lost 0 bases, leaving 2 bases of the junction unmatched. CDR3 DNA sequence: TGTGCCAGCAGTTACTCCGGGACAGGGTACACTGAAGCTTTCTTT. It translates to CASSYSGTGYTEAFF.

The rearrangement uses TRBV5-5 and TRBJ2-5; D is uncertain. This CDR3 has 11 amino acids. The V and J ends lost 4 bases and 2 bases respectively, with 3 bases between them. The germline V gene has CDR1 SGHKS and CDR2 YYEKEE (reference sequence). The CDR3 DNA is TGTGCCAGCAGCCGTCAAGAGACCCAGTACTTC. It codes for CASSRQETQYF.

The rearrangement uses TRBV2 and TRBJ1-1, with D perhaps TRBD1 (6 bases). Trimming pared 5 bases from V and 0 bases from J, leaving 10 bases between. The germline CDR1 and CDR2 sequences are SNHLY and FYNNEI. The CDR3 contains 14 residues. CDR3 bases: TGTGCCAGCAGTCCCCAGGGGATGAACACTGAAGCTTTCTTT. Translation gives CASSPQGMNTEAFF.

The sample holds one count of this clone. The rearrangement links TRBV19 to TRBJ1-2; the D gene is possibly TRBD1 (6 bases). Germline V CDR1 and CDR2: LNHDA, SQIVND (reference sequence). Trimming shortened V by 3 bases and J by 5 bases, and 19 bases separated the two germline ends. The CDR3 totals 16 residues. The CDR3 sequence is CASSIDSSGGGYGYTF. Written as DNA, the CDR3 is TGTGCCAGTAGTATCGACTCCTCGGGGGGCGGTTATGGCTACACCTTC. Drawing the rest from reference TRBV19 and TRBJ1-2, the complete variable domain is DGGITQSPKYLFRKEGQNVTLSCEQNLNHDAMYWYRQDPGQGLRLIYYSQIVNDFQKGDIAEGYSVSREKKESFPLTVTSAQKNPTAFYLCASSIDSSGGGYGYTFGSGTRLTVV.

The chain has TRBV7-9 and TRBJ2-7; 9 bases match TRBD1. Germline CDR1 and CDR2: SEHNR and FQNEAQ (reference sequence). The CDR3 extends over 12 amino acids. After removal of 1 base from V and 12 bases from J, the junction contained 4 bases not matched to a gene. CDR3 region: CASSLGGQGMYF. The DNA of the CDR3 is TGTGCCAGCAGCTTAGGGGGACAGGGTATGTACTTC.

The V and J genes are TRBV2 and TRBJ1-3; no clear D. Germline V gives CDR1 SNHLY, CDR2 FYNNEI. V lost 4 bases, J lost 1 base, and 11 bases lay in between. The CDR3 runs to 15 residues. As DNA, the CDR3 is TGTGCCAGCAGTGTAAGGCAGGCATCTGGAAACACCATATATTTT. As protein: CASSVRQASGNTIYF.

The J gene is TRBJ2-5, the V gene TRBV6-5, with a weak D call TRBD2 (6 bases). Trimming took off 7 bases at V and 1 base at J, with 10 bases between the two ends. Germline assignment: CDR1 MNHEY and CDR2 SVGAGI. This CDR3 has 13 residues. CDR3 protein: CASTISGQETQYF. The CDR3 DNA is TGTGCCAGCACTATTAGCGGCCAAGAGACCCAGTACTTC.

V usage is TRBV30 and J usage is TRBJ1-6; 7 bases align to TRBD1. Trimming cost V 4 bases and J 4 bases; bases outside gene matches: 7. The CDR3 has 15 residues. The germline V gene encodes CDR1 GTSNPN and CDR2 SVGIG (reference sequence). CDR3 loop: CAWKDRDFYNSPLHF. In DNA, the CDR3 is TGTGCCTGGAAAGACAGGGACTTTTATAATTCACCCCTCCACTTT.

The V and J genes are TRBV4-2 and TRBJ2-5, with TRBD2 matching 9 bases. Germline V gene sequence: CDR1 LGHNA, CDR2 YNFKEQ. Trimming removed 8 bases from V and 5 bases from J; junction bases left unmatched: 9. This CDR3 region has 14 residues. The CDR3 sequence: CASAGGGTWETQYF. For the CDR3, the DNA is TGTGCCAGCGCGGGGGGGGGTACGTGGGAGACCCAGTACTTC.

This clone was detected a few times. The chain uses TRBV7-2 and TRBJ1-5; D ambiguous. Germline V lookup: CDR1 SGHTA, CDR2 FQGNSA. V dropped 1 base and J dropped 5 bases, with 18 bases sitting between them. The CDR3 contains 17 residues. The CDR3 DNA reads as TGTGCCAGCAGCTTAGGTTTTGGGCGAAGGATGGATCAGCCCCAGCATTTT. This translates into CASSLGFGRRMDQPQHF.

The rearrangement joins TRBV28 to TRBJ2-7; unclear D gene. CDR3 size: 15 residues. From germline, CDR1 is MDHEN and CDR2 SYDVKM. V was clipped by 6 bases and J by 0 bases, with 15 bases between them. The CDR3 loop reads CASRKTTLHSYEQYF. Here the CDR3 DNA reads TGTGCCAGCAGAAAGACGACACTCCACTCCTACGAGCAGTACTTC.

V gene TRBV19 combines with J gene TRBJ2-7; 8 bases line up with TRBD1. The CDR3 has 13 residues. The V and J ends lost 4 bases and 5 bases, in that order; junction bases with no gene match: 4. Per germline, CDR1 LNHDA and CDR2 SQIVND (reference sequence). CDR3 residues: CASSTQGAHEQYF. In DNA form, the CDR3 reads TGTGCCAGTAGTACTCAGGGGGCCCACGAGCAGTACTTC.

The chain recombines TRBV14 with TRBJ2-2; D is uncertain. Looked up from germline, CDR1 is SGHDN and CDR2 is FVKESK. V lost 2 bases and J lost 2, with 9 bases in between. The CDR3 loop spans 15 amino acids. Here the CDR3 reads CASSQWADNTGELFF. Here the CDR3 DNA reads TGTGCCAGCAGCCAATGGGCAGATAACACCGGGGAGCTGTTTTTT.

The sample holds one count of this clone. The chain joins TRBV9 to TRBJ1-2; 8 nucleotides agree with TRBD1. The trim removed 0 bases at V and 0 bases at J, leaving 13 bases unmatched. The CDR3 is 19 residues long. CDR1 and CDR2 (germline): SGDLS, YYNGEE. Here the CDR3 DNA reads TGTGCCAGCAGCGTAGCGATGGGACAGGATAGTCCTTCTAACTATGGCTACACCTTC. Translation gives CASSVAMGQDSPSNYGYTF.

CDR3 sequence reads: CASSSIQVDGTAYEQYF. The CDR3 DNA sequence: TGTGCCAGCAGCTCAATCCAAGTAGACGGGACAGCCTACGAGCAGTACTTC. The rearrangement joins TRBV7-8 to TRBJ2-7, with 7 bases identical to TRBD1. Looked up from germline, CDR1 is SGHVS and CDR2 is FQNEAQ. The CDR3 has 17 residues. The ends lost 4 bases at V and 2 bases at J; junction bases unmatched: 14.

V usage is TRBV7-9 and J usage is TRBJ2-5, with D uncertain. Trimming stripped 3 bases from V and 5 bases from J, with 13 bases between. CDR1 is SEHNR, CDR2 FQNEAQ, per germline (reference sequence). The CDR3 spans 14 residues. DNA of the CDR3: TGTGCCAGCAGCTTGTTGGCTCTTCCGGAGACCCAGTACTTC. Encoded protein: CASSLLALPETQYF.

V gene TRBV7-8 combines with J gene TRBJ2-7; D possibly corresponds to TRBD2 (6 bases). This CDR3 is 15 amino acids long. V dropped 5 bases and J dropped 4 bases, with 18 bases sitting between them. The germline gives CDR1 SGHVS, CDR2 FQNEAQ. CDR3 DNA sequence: TGTGCCAGCAGCCACCGGGGGAGCGAGGGTTACGAGCAGTACTTC. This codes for CASSHRGSEGYEQYF.

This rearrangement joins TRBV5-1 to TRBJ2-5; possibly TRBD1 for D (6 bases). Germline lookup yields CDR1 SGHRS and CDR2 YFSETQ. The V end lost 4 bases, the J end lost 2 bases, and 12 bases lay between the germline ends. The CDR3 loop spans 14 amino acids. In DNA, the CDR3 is TGCGCCAGCAGCCGAAATACAGGGCAAGAGACCCAGTACTTC. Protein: CASSRNTGQETQYF.

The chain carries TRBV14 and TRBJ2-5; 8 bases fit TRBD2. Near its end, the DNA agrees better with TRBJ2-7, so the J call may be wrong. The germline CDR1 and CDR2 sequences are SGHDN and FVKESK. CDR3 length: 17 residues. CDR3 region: CASSQGLRVAGSYEQYF. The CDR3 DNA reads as TGTGCCAGCAGCCAGGGTCTTCGTGTAGCGGGATCGTACGAGCAGTACTTC.

The CDR3 region has the DNA TGTGCCAGTAGTGCCCCGGGGGAAAAACTGTTTTTT. Translated: CASSAPGEKLFF. V gene TRBV19 combines with J gene TRBJ1-4; D gene unclear. The V gene's germline CDR1 is LNHDA and CDR2 SQIVND (reference sequence). CDR3 size: 12 residues. V lost 5 bases and J 8 bases, leaving 9 bases between the germline ends. Filled out from reference TRBV19 and TRBJ1-4, the complete variable domain reads DGGITQSPKYLFRKEGQNVTLSCEQNLNHDAMYWYRQDPGQGLRLIYYSQIVNDFQKGDIAEGYSVSREKKESFPLTVTSAQKNPTAFYLCASSAPGEKLFFGSGTQLSVL.

CDR3 amino acids: CASSSTGVGTGELFF. The CDR3 bases are TGTGCCAGCAGCTCTACAGGGGTCGGCACCGGGGAGCTGTTTTTT. The gene calls are TRBV7-8 and TRBJ2-2; 7 bases map to TRBD1. The CDR3 extends over 15 amino acids. From germline, CDR1 is SGHVS and CDR2 FQNEAQ. J gave up 4 bases and V 4 bases, and 6 bases lay outside the gene matches.